The 11 T cell receptor beta chains listed next were all sequenced from one sample in a study of blood T cell repertoires in COVID-19. Data came from immunoSEQ multiplex PCR; TCRdb stores just in-frame clones and leaves some out. The table lists approximately 280,000 clones, roughly four fifths of them singletons. The sample consisted of PBMCs or T cells enriched from blood (not recorded which). All receptors derive from a man aged 35 to 55 who had been exposed to COVID-19.

This clone occurred a few times. This chain joins TRBV18 and TRBJ2-1, with a tentative D call TRBD2 (5 bases). Germline CDR1 is KGHSH and CDR2 is LQKENI. The CDR3 is 16 residues long. V was shortened by 1 base and J by 1 base, with 11 bases between the two germline ends. The CDR3 loop is CASSPLPGLSYNEQFF. As DNA, the CDR3 is TGTGCCAGCTCACCACTTCCGGGGTTATCCTACAATGAGCAGTTCTTC.

This CDR3 reads CASSMRQGGQPQHF. The DNA of the CDR3 is TGTGCCAGTAGTATGAGACAGGGGGGTCAGCCCCAGCATTTT. The chain joins TRBV19 to TRBJ1-5; 9 nucleotides align to TRBD1. Trimming took 3 bases from V and 6 from J; bases not matched to a gene: 3. Germline loops: CDR1 LNHDA, CDR2 SQIVND (reference sequence). The CDR3 is 14 residues long.

This rearrangement joins TRBV19 to TRBJ1-5; possibly TRBD1 for D (5 bases). Trimming removed 5 bases from V and 6 bases from J, with 14 bases in between. The CDR3 has 14 amino acids. Germline values: CDR1 LNHDA, CDR2 SQIVND (reference sequence). The CDR3 sequence is CASSPLGRGQPQHF. The CDR3 bases are TGTGCCAGTAGTCCTCTTGGGAGGGGTCAGCCCCAGCATTTT.

J is TRBJ2-5 and V is TRBV24-1; D gene unclear. The CDR3 totals 13 residues. Germline loops: CDR1 KGHDR, CDR2 SFDVKD. V lost 3 bases, J lost 7 bases, and 11 bases lay in between. CDR3 loop: CATSDSRIGTQYF. Written as DNA, the CDR3 is TGTGCCACCAGTGATAGCAGGATAGGGACCCAGTACTTC.

V gene TRBV24-1 combines with J gene TRBJ1-1; D is ambiguous. The CDR3 is 13 amino acids. V was shortened by 5 bases and J by 1 base, with 7 bases between the two germline ends. Germline CDR1 reads KGHDR; CDR2 reads SFDVKD. The CDR3 loop is CATSGGPNTEAFF. The CDR3 DNA reads as TGTGCCACCAGTGGAGGCCCGAACACTGAAGCTTTCTTT.

This clone was seen a handful of times. The chain is built from TRBV6-5 and TRBJ1-1, with D possibly TRBD1 on 6 matching bases. The CDR3 consists of 14 residues. CDR1 MNHEY and CDR2 SVGAGI come from the germline V gene. Trimming took 7 bases from V and 1 from J, leaving 13 bases between them. The CDR3 is CASTRDTRNTEAFF. The CDR3 region has the DNA TGTGCCAGCACCCGGGACACAAGGAACACTGAAGCTTTCTTT.

The genes are TRBV4-1 and TRBJ2-2; 8 nucleotides agree with TRBD2. The V gene end was trimmed by 1 base and the J gene end by 6 bases; junction bases not matched to a gene: 10. The germline CDR1 and CDR2 sequences are MGHRA and YSYEKL. The CDR3 has 17 residues. The CDR3 DNA sequence: TGCGCCAGCAGCCAAGCCCCGGGACTAGGGGTGGCCGGGGAGCTGTTTTTT. As protein: CASSQAPGLGVAGELFF.

J is TRBJ2-6 and V is TRBV5-1; 8 bases match TRBD1. CDR1 SGHRS and CDR2 YFSETQ come from the germline V gene. Trimming cost V 0 bases and J 0 bases; bases outside gene matches: 11. The CDR3 loop spans 20 amino acids. The CDR3 sequence is CASSLGGTGFTGSGANVLTF. CDR3 nucleotide sequence: TGCGCCAGCAGCTTGGGGGGGACAGGTTTTACTGGCTCTGGGGCCAACGTCCTGACTTTC.

The V and J genes are TRBV15 and TRBJ2-4, with D possibly being TRBD2 (5 bases). V lost 5 bases and J lost 0, with 20 bases in between. The germline CDR1 and CDR2 sequences are LNHNV and YYDKDF (reference sequence). The CDR3 is made up of 18 amino acids. The CDR3 loop is CATSPYDREAPAKNIQYF. Written as DNA, the CDR3 is TGTGCCACCAGCCCATATGACCGGGAAGCCCCAGCCAAAAACATTCAGTACTTC.

This clone has only one observation. The chain is built from TRBV27 and TRBJ2-7; TRBD2 might be the D (6 bases). The CDR3 is 14 residues long. V gave up 5 bases and J gave up 3 bases, with 14 bases separating them. The germline V gene encodes CDR1 MNHEY and CDR2 SMNVEV (reference sequence). The CDR3 nucleotides are TGTGCCAGCAGTGGGGGGTCTACGGTCTACGAGCAGTACTTC. Translated, it gives CASSGGSTVYEQYF.

The chain has TRBV20-1 and TRBJ1-1; no reliable D call. V lost 8 bases, J lost 13 bases, and 11 bases lay in between. Germline lookup yields CDR1 DFQATT and CDR2 SNEGSKA (reference sequence). There are 8 residues in the CDR3. CDR3 residues: CSRQDGFF. As DNA, the CDR3 is TGCAGTCGTCAGGATGGTTTCTTT.